These 15 T cell receptor beta chains originate from one sample sequenced in a study of cytomegalovirus exposure and HLA in healthy donors. The PCR made use of 60 Vbeta and 13 Jbeta primers. Sequencing was performed with immunoSEQ multiplex PCR; in TCRdb, only in-frame clones are kept and a portion is missing. The repertoire holds 150,000 to 250,000 clones, with 70% to 85% as singletons. Sequencing was performed on PBMCs. These TCRs come from a boy aged 2 to 10 in good health and CMV-seronegative.

The chain carries TRBV7-2 and TRBJ2-7, with TRBD2 identical over 11 bases. Germline V gene lookup returns CDR1 SGHTA and CDR2 FQGNSA. The CDR3 runs 16 residues. V trimming: 5 bases; J trimming: 2 bases; junction bases outside the gene matches: 8. The CDR3 loop reads CASSPRLAGLTYEQYF. The CDR3 DNA reads TGTGCCAGCAGCCCCCGACTAGCGGGACTAACCTACGAGCAGTACTTC.

This chain connects TRBV30 to TRBJ2-5, with TRBD1 matching 8 bases. Germline V gives CDR1 GTSNPN, CDR2 SVGIG (reference sequence). V dropped 1 base and J dropped 3; count of bases not matched to a gene: 7. The CDR3 is made up of 15 amino acids. In DNA, the CDR3 is TGTGCCTGGAGTGAGGGACAGGTATTAGAAGAGACCCAGTACTTC. It is translated as CAWSEGQVLEETQYF. The whole variable domain, filled in from reference TRBV30 and TRBJ2-5, reads SQTIHQWPATLVQPVGSPLSLECTVEGTSNPNLYWYRQAAGRGLQLLFYSVGIGQISSEVPQNLSASRPQDRQFILSSKKLLLSDSGFYLCAWSEGQVLEETQYFGPGTRLLVL.

The chain links TRBV18 to TRBJ1-2, with TRBD1 matching over 9 bases. The CDR3 runs 14 residues. Germline V gene sequence: CDR1 KGHSH, CDR2 LQKENI. Germline trimming cut 2 bases from V and 8 bases from J; bases unmatched to any gene: 6. The DNA for the CDR3 is TGTGCCAGCTCACCAAACAGGGGGCCCTCCGGCTACACCTTC. Protein sequence: CASSPNRGPSGYTF.

The chain recombines TRBV11-2 with TRBJ1-2; TRBD1 aligns across 11 bases. CDR3 size: 15 residues. The germline V gene encodes CDR1 SGHAT and CDR2 FQNNGV. J lost 4 bases, V lost 5 bases, and 6 bases had no gene match. The CDR3 DNA follows: TGTGCCAGCAGCATGAGGACAGGGGGCCCCTATGGCTACACCTTC. As protein: CASSMRTGGPYGYTF.

The rearrangement uses TRBV6-6 and TRBJ1-5; no definite D call. The germline V gene has CDR1 MNHNY and CDR2 SVGAGI (reference sequence). Trimming removed 2 bases at V and 6 bases at J, with 17 bases between. The CDR3 contains 16 residues. CDR3 DNA: TGTGCCAGCAGTTACCGTTCCCGGGGTGCGGGTCAGCCCCAGCATTTT. It specifies CASSYRSRGAGQPQHF.

J is TRBJ2-3 and V is TRBV5-4, with 12 bases fitting TRBD2. Germline lookup yields CDR1 SGHNT and CDR2 YYREEE (reference sequence). The CDR3 contains 17 residues. V trimming: 0 bases; J trimming: 2 bases; junction bases outside the gene matches: 4. CDR3 in amino acids: CASSLEASGGVTDTQYF. The DNA of the CDR3 is TGTGCCAGCAGCTTGGAGGCTAGCGGGGGGGTCACAGATACGCAGTATTTT.

This chain links TRBV9 with TRBJ2-5; D gene uncertain. Trimming took 0 bases from V and 2 from J, leaving 11 bases between them. In germline, CDR1 is SGDLS, CDR2 YYNGEE. The CDR3 is 15 residues long. DNA of the CDR3: TGTGCCAGCAGCGTAGCCCCACAGCTTCAAGAGACCCAGTACTTC. Its translation is CASSVAPQLQETQYF.

This chain connects TRBV19 to TRBJ1-5; 10 bases align to TRBD1. Trimming at V came to 5 bases and at J to 7 bases, leaving 11 bases not matched to a gene. CDR1 is LNHDA, CDR2 SQIVND, per germline (reference sequence). The CDR3 spans 16 residues. The CDR3 DNA sequence: TGTGCCAGTAGTCTTGTCCCGGGACAGGGGAAGCAGCCCCAGCATTTT. Amino acid sequence: CASSLVPGQGKQPQHF.

In regard to this clone: Other DNA sequences in this specimen translate into the identical CDR3. The V call is TRBV4-3, the J call TRBJ1-2; the D gene is possibly TRBD1 (6 bases). The CDR3 has 14 residues. From germline, CDR1 is LGHNA and CDR2 YSLEER. The V end was cut by 0 bases, the J end by 8 bases, with 13 bases between. The CDR3 region has the DNA TGCGCCAGCAGCCAAGATACGCAGGGGTTGGGCTACACCTTC. Its protein product is CASSQDTQGLGYTF.

This clone appeared a few times. V is TRBV5-1 and J is TRBJ1-2; D call uncertain. V lost 2 bases to trimming and J lost 0 bases, with 5 bases between them. Germline CDR1 and CDR2: SGHRS and YFSETQ. The CDR3 loop spans 13 amino acids. CDR3 DNA sequence: TGCGCCAGCAGCTTAGGAGCTAACTATGGCTACACCTTC. Its translation: CASSLGANYGYTF. Full variable domain (rest looked up from reference TRBV5-1 and TRBJ1-2): KAGVTQTPRYLIKTRGQQVTLSCSPISGHRSVSWYQQTPGQGLQFLFEYFSETQRNKGNFPGRFSGRQFSNSRSEMNVSTLELGDSALYLCASSLGANYGYTFGSGTRLTVV.

The chain recombines TRBV6-5 with TRBJ1-2; D remains ambiguous. The CDR3 is 14 amino acids. Germline V CDR1 and CDR2: MNHEY, SVGAGI. The V end was cut by 0 bases, the J end by 8 bases, with 13 bases between. The CDR3 DNA sequence: TGTGCCAGCAGTTACTCCTGGGCTGCACGAGGCTACACCTTC. It is translated as CASSYSWAARGYTF.

The chain is built from TRBV25-1 and TRBJ2-5, with a weak D call TRBD2 (7 bases). V lost 3 bases and J lost 5, with 13 bases in between. There are 14 residues in the CDR3. Germline V gene data show CDR1 as MGHDK and CDR2 as SYGVNS. In DNA, the CDR3 is TGTGCCAGCAGTGATCTAGGGGGGGAGGAGACCCAGTACTTC. As protein: CASSDLGGEETQYF.

V gene TRBV9 combines with J gene TRBJ2-7; D is perhaps TRBD1 (5 bases). This CDR3 is built from 15 residues. The V and J ends lost 0 bases and 2 bases respectively, with 12 bases between them. Germline lookup yields CDR1 SGDLS and CDR2 YYNGEE. The chain's CDR3 is CASSVGLDRAYEQYF. The DNA of the CDR3 is TGTGCCAGCAGCGTAGGTCTTGACAGAGCCTACGAGCAGTACTTC.

This clone was found once. A read error may account for a junction end that differs from germline. The V gene is TRBV7-9, the J gene TRBJ2-5; 8 nucleotides align to TRBD2. Germline lookup yields CDR1 SEHNR and CDR2 FQNEAQ (reference sequence). The CDR3 has 15 amino acids. This CDR3 reads CSSSSLLAVQETQYF. DNA of the CDR3: TGTTCCAGCAGCTCCCTACTAGCGGTCCAAGAGACCCAGTACTTC. The complete variable domain, with remaining parts taken from reference TRBV7-9 and TRBJ2-5, reads DTGVSQNPRHKITKRGQNVTFRCDPISEHNRLYWYRQTLGQGPEFLTYFQNEAQLEKSRLLSDRFSAERPKGSFSTLEIQRTEQGDSAMYLCSSSSLLAVQETQYFGPGTRLLVL.

V is TRBV5-6 and J is TRBJ2-7; 11 positions agree with TRBD1. The CDR3 totals 14 residues. CDR1 and CDR2 from the germline V gene are SGHDT and YYEEEE. The J segment lost 4 bases and the V segment lost 4 bases, leaving 4 bases of the junction unmatched. The CDR3 nucleotides read TGTGCCAGCAGCAAGCGGGACAGGGGGTACGAGCAGTACTTC. Residues: CASSKRDRGYEQYF.